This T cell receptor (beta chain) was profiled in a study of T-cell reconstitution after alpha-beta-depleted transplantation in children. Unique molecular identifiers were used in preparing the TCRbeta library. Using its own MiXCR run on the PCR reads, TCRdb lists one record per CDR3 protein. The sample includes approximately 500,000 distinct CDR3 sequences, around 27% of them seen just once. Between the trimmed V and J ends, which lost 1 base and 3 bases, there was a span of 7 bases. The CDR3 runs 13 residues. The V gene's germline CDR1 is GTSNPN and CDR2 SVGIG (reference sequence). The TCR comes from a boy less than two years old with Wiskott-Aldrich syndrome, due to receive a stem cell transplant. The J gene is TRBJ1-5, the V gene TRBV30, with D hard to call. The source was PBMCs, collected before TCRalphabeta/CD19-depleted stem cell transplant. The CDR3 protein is CAWSGPNNQPQHF. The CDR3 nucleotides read TGTGCCTGGAGTGGACCGAACAATCAGCCCCAGCATTTT.